The 11 T cell receptor beta chains below all came from one sample that was sequenced in a study of early T cells in non-severe SARS-CoV-2 infection. MiXCR, run by TCRdb on the 5' RACE reads, gives a single entry per CDR3 protein. The profile shows under 85,000 distinct CDR3 sequences, 12% of them singletons. Sequencing was carried out using whole blood. These receptors came from an adult who was a healthcare worker with PCR-confirmed SARS-CoV-2 infection or an uninfected control (not recorded which).

CDR3 coding DNA: TGTGCCAGCAGTCTGGACAGAAACAATCAGCCCCAGCATTTT. Translating gives CASSLDRNNQPQHF. V is TRBV6-2 or TRBV6-3 and J is TRBJ1-5; TRBD1 might be the D (6 bases). Germline V CDR1 and CDR2: MNHEY, SVGEGT. The CDR3 has 14 residues. Trimming removed 5 bases at V and 3 bases at J, with 11 bases between.

The chain couples TRBV7-9 to TRBJ2-1, with 7 bases lining up with TRBD1. Losses at the gene ends were 5 bases for V and 6 bases for J; bases not matched to a gene: 7. Germline V gene data show CDR1 as SEHNR and CDR2 as FQNEAQ (reference sequence). CDR3 length equals 14 residues. Here the CDR3 reads CASSPGHRGNEQFF. CDR3 nucleotide sequence: TGTGCCAGCAGCCCAGGGCACAGGGGCAATGAGCAGTTCTTC.

This clonotype was detected many times. The chain is built from TRBV7-8 and TRBJ1-1, with 9 nucleotides matching TRBD1. The V and J ends lost 6 bases and 5 bases, in that order; junction bases with no gene match: 4. The CDR3 runs to 13 residues. Germline values: CDR1 SGHVS, CDR2 FQNEAQ. The DNA for the CDR3 is TGTGCCAGCAGACTGGGGACAGGGACTGAAGCTTTCTTT. Its translation: CASRLGTGTEAFF.

This clonotype was observed once. The V and J genes are TRBV6-5 and TRBJ2-4; possibly TRBD2 for D (5 bases). The germline V gene has CDR1 MNHEY and CDR2 SVGAGI. The CDR3 covers 14 residues. V gave up 8 bases and J gave up 1 base, with 12 bases separating them. The CDR3 bases are TGTGCCAGCTCTAGGGCGGGCGCCAAAAACATTCAGTACTTC. It is translated as CASSRAGAKNIQYF.

This clonotype occurred many times. The V call is TRBV7-6, the J call TRBJ2-1; weak D call: TRBD1 (5 bases). CDR3 length: 19 residues. The germline V gene has CDR1 SGHVS and CDR2 FNYEAQ. Trimming removed 3 bases at V and 0 bases at J, with 21 bases between. DNA of the CDR3: TGTGCCAGCAGCTTTTCCGCACCCAGGGAACAGTTCTCCTACAATGAGCAGTTCTTC. As protein: CASSFSAPREQFSYNEQFF.

V and J are TRBV10-3 and TRBJ1-2, with 7 bases that match TRBD1. The CDR3 runs 12 residues. Germline V gene data show CDR1 as ENHRY and CDR2 as SYGVKD. V lost 10 bases and J lost 4; bases outside the gene matches: 6. The CDR3 sequence: CATLQGTYGYTF. The CDR3 DNA sequence: TGTGCCACGTTACAGGGGACCTATGGCTACACCTTC.

The table lists this clonotype with many counts. The V call is TRBV24-1, the J call TRBJ1-2; unclear D gene. From germline, CDR1 is KGHDR and CDR2 SFDVKD. Trimming stripped 7 bases from V and 6 bases from J, with 17 bases between. This CDR3 comprises 14 residues. This chain's CDR3 is CATRARESSDGYTF. The CDR3 DNA follows: TGTGCCACCAGGGCCAGAGAGTCCAGCGATGGCTACACCTTC.

This clonotype appeared a few times. This chain uses TRBV7-2 with TRBJ2-3; D not resolved. The CDR3 is 15 residues long. Trimming removed 3 bases from V and 2 bases from J, with 12 bases in between. Germline loops: CDR1 SGHTA, CDR2 FQGNSA. The CDR3 sequence: CASSLRRTYTDTQYF. The CDR3 DNA is TGTGCCAGCAGCTTGAGACGGACCTACACAGATACGCAGTATTTT.

This clonotype came up many times. The chain employs TRBV11-3 and TRBJ2-2, with D uncertain. Germline V gives CDR1 SGHNT, CDR2 YENEEA. The CDR3 consists of 16 residues. V was pared by 4 bases and J by 0 bases, with 12 bases between. The CDR3 reads CASSSVTWANTGELFF. In DNA form, the CDR3 reads TGTGCCAGCAGCTCCGTGACATGGGCGAACACCGGGGAGCTGTTTTTT.

This clonotype showed up many times. The V call is TRBV24-1, the J call TRBJ1-5; D might be TRBD1 (5 bases). The CDR3 has 15 residues. Germline CDR1 KGHDR, CDR2 SFDVKD. Deletions cut 7 bases from V and 4 bases from J, with 16 bases between. The CDR3 loop reads CATSTGRAGNQPQHF. The CDR3 bases are TGTGCCACCAGCACGGGACGGGCGGGGAATCAGCCCCAGCATTTT.

The table lists this clonotype with a few counts. CDR3 in amino acids: CASSVASSGGRADTQYF. CDR3 coding DNA: TGTGCCAGCAGCGTAGCTAGTAGCGGGGGGCGCGCAGATACGCAGTATTTT. V gene TRBV9 combines with J gene TRBJ2-3, with 10 bases fitting TRBD2. The CDR3 has 17 residues. With 0 bases clipped from V and 4 bases from J, the junction kept 8 bases outside the gene matches. Germline V CDR1 and CDR2: SGDLS, YYNGEE.